A single sample gave rise to the 26 T cell receptor beta chains below, sequenced in a study of blood T cells in healthy people across ages. Through a sample-barcoded 5' primer and a J-beta primer mix, a second PCR was run for roughly 6 to 12 cycles. TCRdb reprocessed the 5' RACE reads via MiXCR and lists one record per CDR3 protein. The sample yields 1.5 million to 2 million distinct CDR3 sequences, almost 35% seen once. Sequences were obtained from blood. The receptor source for this set is a woman aged 25-40 years in good health.

This clonotype was counted a single time. The chain links TRBV18 to TRBJ1-2, with TRBD1 matching 9 bases. The trim removed 3 bases at V and 6 bases at J, leaving 5 bases unmatched. Germline V gene lookup returns CDR1 KGHSH and CDR2 LQKENI. The CDR3 sequence is 14 residues long. CDR3 residues: CASSPRDRADGYTF. CDR3 nucleotides: TGTGCCAGCTCACCGCGGGACAGGGCGGATGGCTACACCTTC. Full variable domain (missing parts from reference TRBV18 and TRBJ1-2): NAGVMQNPRHLVRRRGQEARLRCSPMKGHSHVYWYRQLPEEGLKFMVYLQKENIIDESGMPKERFSAEFPKEGPSILRIQQVVRGDSAAYFCASSPRDRADGYTFGSGTRLTVV.

In its sample, this clonotype was seen a few times. The chain combines TRBV4-2 with TRBJ1-5; D is uncertain. V was shortened by 0 bases and J by 6 bases, with 9 bases between the two germline ends. CDR1 is LGHNA, CDR2 YNFKEQ, per germline. This CDR3 has 14 residues. The CDR3: CASSQDPLVQPQHF. CDR3 nucleotide sequence: TGTGCCAGCAGCCAAGATCCCCTGGTTCAGCCCCAGCATTTT.

This clonotype was detected ten times or more. The rearrangement joins TRBV7-8 to TRBJ1-1; TRBD1 is a possible D gene (5 bases). CDR3 length: 13 amino acids. Between the trimmed V and J ends, which lost 0 bases and 5 bases, there was a span of 7 bases. CDR1 SGHVS and CDR2 FQNEAQ come from the germline V gene. The DNA of the CDR3 is TGTGCCAGCAGCTTAGCAAGACAGACTGAAGCTTTCTTT. Translated: CASSLARQTEAFF.

As to this clonotype: Compared with germline, one end of the junction differs, possibly owing to a read error. The chain couples TRBV4-1 to TRBJ1-1; the match to TRBD1 covers 8 bases. The germline CDR1 and CDR2 sequences are MGHRA and YSYEKL. This CDR3 has 19 residues. DNA of the CDR3: TGCGCCAGCAGCCAAGCTGGACGTAGGGACAGGACCCTGAACACTGGAGCTTTCTTT. Residues: CASSQAGRRDRTLNTGAFF.

This chain connects TRBV7-2 to TRBJ2-3; no reliable D call. The CDR3 length is 12 residues. V dropped 4 bases and J dropped 7 bases, with 9 bases sitting between them. From germline, CDR1 is SGHTA and CDR2 FQGNSA. The CDR3 reads CASSSQRYTQYF. Written as DNA, the CDR3 is TGTGCCAGCAGCTCGCAGAGGTATACGCAGTATTTT.

This clonotype was found once. With a much larger clone just one base away, this may be a read error. The V and J genes are TRBV3-1 and TRBJ2-7; 10 bases match TRBD2. V was pared by 1 base and J by 2 bases, with 2 bases of the junction left unmatched. This CDR3 comprises 15 residues. Germline V lookup: CDR1 LGHDT, CDR2 YNNKEL (reference sequence). CDR3 nucleotide sequence: TGTGCCAGCAGCCAAGCTAGCGGGAGTCCCTACGAGCAGTACTTC. Its protein product is CASSQASGSPYEQYF.

A few counts support this clonotype. The genes are TRBV4-2 and TRBJ2-6; tentatively, D is TRBD2 (5 bases). The CDR3 runs 17 residues. V was clipped by 0 bases and J by 2 bases, with 11 bases between them. The V gene's germline CDR1 is LGHNA and CDR2 YNFKEQ. The CDR3 region has the DNA TGTGCCAGCAGCCAAGAATCGGGGAGTACTGGGGCCAACGTCCTGACTTTC. Protein product: CASSQESGSTGANVLTF.

This clonotype occurred a few times. The CDR3: CATSVSDTQYF. CDR3 in DNA: TGTGCCACCAGTGTCTCAGATACGCAGTATTTT. This chain uses TRBV24-1 with TRBJ2-3; no clear D gene. CDR1 and CDR2 (germline): KGHDR, SFDVKD. Trimming removed 5 bases at V and 4 bases at J, with 3 bases between. This CDR3 region has 11 residues.

This clonotype has more than one count but fewer than ten. V and J are TRBV10-3 and TRBJ1-1, with D possibly matching TRBD1 (5 bases). This CDR3 is 13 amino acids long. The germline gives CDR1 ENHRY, CDR2 SYGVKD. Trimming shortened V by 7 bases and J by 0 bases, and 9 bases separated the two germline ends. CDR3: CAITGTMNTEAFF. CDR3 DNA: TGTGCCATCACTGGGACCATGAACACTGAAGCTTTCTTT.

This clonotype was found a few times. CDR3 in DNA: TGCAGTGCTAGAGTAGGGGGGCCCCGGGACTATGGCTACACCTTC. Translation gives CSARVGGPRDYGYTF. This chain links TRBV20-1 with TRBJ1-2; D may be TRBD1 (6 bases). This CDR3 comprises 15 residues. Trimming shortened V by 1 base and J by 3 bases, and 15 bases separated the two germline ends. Per the germline V gene, CDR1 is DFQATT and CDR2 is SNEGSKA (reference sequence).

This clonotype has more than one count but fewer than ten. The gene calls are TRBV6-5 and TRBJ2-5; the match to TRBD2 covers 11 bases. Unmatched junction bases numbered 2, after V lost 6 bases and J lost 2 bases. This CDR3 is built from 14 residues. Germline V lookup: CDR1 MNHEY, CDR2 SVGAGI. In nucleotides, the CDR3 is TGTGCCAGCAGCACTAGCGGGAGTCAAGAGACCCAGTACTTC. Amino acid sequence: CASSTSGSQETQYF.

Turning to this clonotype: One end of the junction fails to match germline, which may point to a read error. This chain joins TRBV12-3 or TRBV12-4 and TRBJ1-1; D unresolved. The CDR3 extends over 13 amino acids. The CDR3 region is CAGSLRGNTEAFF. CDR3 sequence (DNA): TGTGCCGGCAGTTTGCGGGGGAACACTGAAGCTTTCTTT.

This clonotype was recorded a few times. This sequence joins TRBV7-2 and TRBJ2-7, with D possibly TRBD2 on 6 matching bases. Germline values: CDR1 SGHTA, CDR2 FQGNSA. This CDR3 is built from 15 residues. The ends were cut back, 5 bases at V and 1 base at J, with 15 bases in the middle. CDR3 protein: CASSGRRGASYEQYF. The CDR3 region has the DNA TGTGCCAGCAGCGGACGGCGCGGGGCTTCCTACGAGCAGTACTTC.

The sample holds a few counts of this clonotype. In DNA form, the CDR3 reads TGCAGTGCTGGTAGACGGGGCACAGATACGCAGTATTTT. Translation gives CSAGRRGTDTQYF. The chain has TRBV20-1 and TRBJ2-3; no clear D gene. The germline CDR1 and CDR2 sequences are DFQATT and SNEGSKA (reference sequence). V was clipped by 5 bases and J by 1 base, with 10 bases between them. This CDR3 has 13 residues.

The rearrangement links TRBV7-3 to TRBJ2-1, with 11 bases that match TRBD2. J gave up 8 bases and V 8 bases, and 5 bases lay outside the gene matches. Germline CDR1 is SGHTA and CDR2 is FQGTGA. The CDR3 covers 13 residues. CDR3 nucleotides: TGTGCCAGCGGTAGCGGGGGGGTCTATGAGCAGTTCTTC. Translated: CASGSGGVYEQFF.

With regard to this clonotype: This could be a read error, since a much larger clone is one nucleotide away. This chain uses TRBV4-2 with TRBJ2-7, with TRBD1 identical over 7 bases. Unmatched junction bases numbered 9, after V lost 4 bases and J lost 3 bases. CDR1 and CDR2 from the germline V gene are LGHNA and YNFKEQ. The CDR3 runs 15 residues. In DNA form, the CDR3 reads TGTGCCAGCAGCCGACTGACAGGGCCCCTCTACGAGCAGTACTTC. Protein sequence: CASSRLTGPLYEQYF.

This clonotype was counted between two and nine times. The chain couples TRBV6-2 or TRBV6-3 to TRBJ1-1; TRBD1 might be the D (5 bases). The CDR3 loop spans 13 amino acids. V was clipped by 8 bases and J by 6 bases, with 16 bases between them. Per germline, CDR1 MNHEY and CDR2 SVGEGT. CDR3 in DNA: TGTGCCAGCCCATTATCCGGGGCTCCTGAAGCTTTCTTT. Its translation: CASPLSGAPEAFF.

This clonotype turned up a few times. The chain combines TRBV4-1 with TRBJ1-5, with no clear D. CDR1 MGHRA and CDR2 YSYEKL come from the germline V gene. This CDR3 is built from 16 residues. Trimming took 0 bases from V and 1 from J, leaving 10 bases between them. The CDR3 is CASSQDIVGSNQPQHF. The CDR3, as DNA: TGCGCCAGCAGCCAAGATATCGTCGGAAGCAATCAGCCCCAGCATTTT.

This clonotype was detected a few times. V gene TRBV27 combines with J gene TRBJ2-7, with TRBD1 matching over 11 bases. The CDR3 loop spans 16 amino acids. V shed 5 bases, J shed 3 bases, and the junction held 9 bases outside the gene matches. Germline V gene sequence: CDR1 MNHEY, CDR2 SMNVEV (reference sequence). The CDR3 DNA sequence: TGTGCCAGCAGTACATGGGCCGGGACAGGGGGCTACGAGCAGTACTTC. It encodes CASSTWAGTGGYEQYF.

The count of this clonotype is one. The genes are TRBV28 and TRBJ2-4; 9 bases agree with TRBD2. J was trimmed by 3 bases and V by 5 bases; bases with no gene match: 8. The CDR3 is 16 amino acids. Per the germline V gene, CDR1 is MDHEN and CDR2 is SYDVKM. The CDR3 loop is CASSRGRALDKNIQYF. DNA for the CDR3: TGTGCCAGCAGTCGCGGGAGGGCCTTAGACAAAAACATTCAGTACTTC.

The rearrangement joins TRBV12-3 or TRBV12-4 to TRBJ1-1; maybe TRBD1 (5 bases). This CDR3 is 15 amino acids long. V gave up 4 bases and J gave up 0 bases, with 12 bases separating them. CDR3 region: CASSSHGTMNTEAFF. In DNA, the CDR3 is TGTGCCAGCAGTTCCCACGGGACTATGAACACTGAAGCTTTCTTT.

This rearrangement joins TRBV5-1 to TRBJ1-2; tentative D call: TRBD1 (5 bases). This CDR3 has 15 amino acids. V was trimmed by 4 bases and J by 7 bases, leaving 20 bases between them. Germline V gene data show CDR1 as SGHRS and CDR2 as YFSETQ. CDR3 sequence (DNA): TGCGCCAGCAGCCCTCGGTTAGGGGAGATGGGTGGCTACACCTTC. This encodes CASSPRLGEMGGYTF.

This chain joins TRBV20-1 and TRBJ1-1, with TRBD1 identical over 7 bases. The CDR3 is 12 residues long. CDR1 and CDR2 (germline): DFQATT, SNEGSKA (reference sequence). V shed 6 bases and J 3 bases; nucleotides not matched to a gene: 4. In nucleotides, the CDR3 is TGCAGTGCGGCGGACAGGTACACTGAAGCTTTCTTT. Its translation is CSAADRYTEAFF.

This sequence joins TRBV7-3 and TRBJ2-1, with D perhaps being TRBD1 or TRBD2 (5 bases each). Trimming left V 5 bases short and J 7 bases short, with 12 bases between. The CDR3 runs 13 residues. Germline V gene lookup returns CDR1 SGHTA and CDR2 FQGTGA. As DNA, the CDR3 is TGTGCCAGCAGCCTCGTGGGGGAAAATGAGCAGTTCTTC. This codes for CASSLVGENEQFF. The full variable domain, in which reference TRBV7-3 and TRBJ2-1 provide the parts outside the CDR3, is GAGVSQTPSNKVTEKGKYVELRCDPISGHTALYWYRQSLGQGPEFLIYFQGTGAADDSGLPNDRFFAVRPEGSVSTLKIQRTERGDSAVYLCASSLVGENEQFFGPGTRLTVL.

This clonotype came up a few times. This chain connects TRBV27 to TRBJ2-1; possibly TRBD2 for D (5 bases). V shed 8 bases and J shed 6 bases, with 17 bases lying between them. This CDR3 spans 14 amino acids. In germline, CDR1 is MNHEY, CDR2 SMNVEV (reference sequence). CDR3 coding DNA: TGTGCCAGCGCCCGGTCGGGGATGGGCAATGAGCAGTTCTTC. Translation: CASARSGMGNEQFF.

Note on this clonotype: A junction boundary mismatches the germline segment, possibly from a read error. The chain carries TRBV5-6 and TRBJ2-5, with D perhaps matching TRBD1 or TRBD2 (5 bases each). The V gene's germline CDR1 is SGHDT and CDR2 YYEEEE. The CDR3 totals 13 residues. The CDR3 sequence: CASTLGRLETQYF. The CDR3 DNA follows: TGTGCCAGCACCTTGGGACGGCTTGAGACCCAGTACTTC.